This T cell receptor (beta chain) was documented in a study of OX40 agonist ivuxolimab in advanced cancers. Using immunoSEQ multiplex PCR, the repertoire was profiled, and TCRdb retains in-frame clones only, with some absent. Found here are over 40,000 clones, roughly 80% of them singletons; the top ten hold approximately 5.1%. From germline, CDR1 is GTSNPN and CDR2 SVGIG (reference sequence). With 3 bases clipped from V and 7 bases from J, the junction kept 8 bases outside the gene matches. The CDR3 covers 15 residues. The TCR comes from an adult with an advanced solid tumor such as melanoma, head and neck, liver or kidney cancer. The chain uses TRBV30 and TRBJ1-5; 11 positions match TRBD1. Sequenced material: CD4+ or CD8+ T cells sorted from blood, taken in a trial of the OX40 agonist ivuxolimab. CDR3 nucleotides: TGTGCCTGGAGCCACGGACAGGGGGCAGGACAGCCCCAGCATTTT. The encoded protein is CAWSHGQGAGQPQHF.